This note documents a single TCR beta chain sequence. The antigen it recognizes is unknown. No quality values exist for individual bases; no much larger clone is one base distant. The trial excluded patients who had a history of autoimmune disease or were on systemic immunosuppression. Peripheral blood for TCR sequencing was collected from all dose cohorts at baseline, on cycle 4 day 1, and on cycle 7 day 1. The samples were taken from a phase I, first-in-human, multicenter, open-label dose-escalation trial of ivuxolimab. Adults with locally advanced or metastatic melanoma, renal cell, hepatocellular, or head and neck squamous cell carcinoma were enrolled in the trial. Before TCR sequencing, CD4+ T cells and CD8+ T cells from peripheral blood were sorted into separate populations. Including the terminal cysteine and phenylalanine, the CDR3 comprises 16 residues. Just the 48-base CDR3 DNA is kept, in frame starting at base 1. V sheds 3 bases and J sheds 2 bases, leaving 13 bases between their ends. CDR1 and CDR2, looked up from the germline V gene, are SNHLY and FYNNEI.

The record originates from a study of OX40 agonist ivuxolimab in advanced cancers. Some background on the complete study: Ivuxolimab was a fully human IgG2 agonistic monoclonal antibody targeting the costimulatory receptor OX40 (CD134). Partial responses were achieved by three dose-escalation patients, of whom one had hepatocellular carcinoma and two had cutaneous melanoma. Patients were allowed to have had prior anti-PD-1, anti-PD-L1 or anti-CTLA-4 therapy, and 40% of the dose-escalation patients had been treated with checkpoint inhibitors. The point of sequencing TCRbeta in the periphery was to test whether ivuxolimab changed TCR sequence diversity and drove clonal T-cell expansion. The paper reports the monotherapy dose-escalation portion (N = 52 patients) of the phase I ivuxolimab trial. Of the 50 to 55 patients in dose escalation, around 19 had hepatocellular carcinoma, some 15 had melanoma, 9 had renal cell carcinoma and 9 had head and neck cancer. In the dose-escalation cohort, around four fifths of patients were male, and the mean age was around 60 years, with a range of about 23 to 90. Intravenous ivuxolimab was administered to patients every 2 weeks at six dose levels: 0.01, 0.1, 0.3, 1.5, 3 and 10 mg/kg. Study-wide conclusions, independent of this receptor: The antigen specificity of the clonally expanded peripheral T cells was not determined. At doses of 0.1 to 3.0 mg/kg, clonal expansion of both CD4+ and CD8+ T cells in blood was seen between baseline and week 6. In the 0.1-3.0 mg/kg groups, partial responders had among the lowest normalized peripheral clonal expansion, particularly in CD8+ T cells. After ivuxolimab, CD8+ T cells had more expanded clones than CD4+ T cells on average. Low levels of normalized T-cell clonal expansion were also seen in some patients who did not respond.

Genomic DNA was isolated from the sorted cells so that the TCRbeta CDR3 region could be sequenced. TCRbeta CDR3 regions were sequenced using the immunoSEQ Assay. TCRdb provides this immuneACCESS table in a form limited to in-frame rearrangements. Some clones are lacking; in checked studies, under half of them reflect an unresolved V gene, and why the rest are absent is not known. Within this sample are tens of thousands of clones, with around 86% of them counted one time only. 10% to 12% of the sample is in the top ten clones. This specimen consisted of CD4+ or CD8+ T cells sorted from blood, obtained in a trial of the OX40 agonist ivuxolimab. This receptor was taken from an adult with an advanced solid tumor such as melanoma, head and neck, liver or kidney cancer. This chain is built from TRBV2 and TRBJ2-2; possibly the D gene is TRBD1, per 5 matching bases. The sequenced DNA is TGTGCCAGCAGTGAGTCGGACATACCAAACACCGGGGAGCTGTTTTTT. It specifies CASSESDIPNTGELFF.